The clone carrying this T cell receptor (beta chain) was picked up many times. Its antigen remains unknown. The entry originates in a study of T cell repertoires in cytomegalovirus infection. Via MiXCR, TCRdb re-called the reads, giving one row per CDR3 protein. The data show approximately 1,000,000 distinct CDR3 sequences, with around 32% seen just once and over 12% held by the top ten. Germline V gene lookup returns CDR1 SGHTA and CDR2 FQGNSA. CDR3 size: 16 residues. Trimming removed 0 bases from V and 2 bases from J; junction bases left unmatched: 5. The sequencing used cultured CD8+ T cells from PBMCs, collected from culture after CMV antigen stimulation. The source of this sequence is a human donor in good health (CMV status not recorded). Some clones in this sample may be carry-over from other donors' samples. J is TRBJ2-3 and V is TRBV7-2, with TRBD2 identical over 7 bases. This chain's CDR3 is CASSLAGTTYTDTQYF. The CDR3 DNA sequence: TGTGCCAGCAGCTTAGCCGGGACTACCTACACAGATACGCAGTATTTT.